What follows is one T cell receptor (beta chain) and its context. The antigen is not known. This sample stems from a study of post-analysis software for immune sequencing data. Study conclusions and caveats: Compared with controls, patients showed significantly lower normalized Chao1 diversity. Analysis by F measure revealed that same-batch samples clustered strongly together. Among a few TRBV segments more frequent in patients than controls were TRBV5-6, TRBV5-1 and TRBV20-1.

CDR1 and CDR2 (germline): SGHAT, FQNNGV. The CDR3 has 15 residues. V shed 4 bases and J 5 bases; nucleotides not matched to a gene: 7. Carried by the TCR beta cDNA libraries were unique molecular identifiers. Each batch of about 0.95 to 11 million T cells produced around 460,000 cDNA molecules. TCRdb reprocessed the PCR reads via MiXCR and lists one record per CDR3 protein. The repertoire holds hundreds of thousands of distinct CDR3 sequences, with around 64% as singletons. The sequenced sample consisted of blood. The sequence was obtained from a girl aged 2 to 10 with multiple sclerosis. This chain connects TRBV11-2 to TRBJ2-5; 10 positions match TRBD2. CDR3 DNA sequence: TGTGCCAGCAGCTCTTCAGCGGGAGGGGGGGAGACCCAGTACTTC. Its protein is CASSSSAGGGETQYF.